These T cell receptor beta chains were read from a single sample in a study of T-cell reconstitution after alpha-beta-depleted transplantation in children. TCRdb recomputed calls from the PCR reads with MiXCR, one row per CDR3 protein. The data hold 400,000 to 550,000 distinct CDR3 sequences, with over 9.5% observed a single time. Specimen: PBMCs, collected before TCRalphabeta/CD19-depleted stem cell transplant. These receptors all stem from a child between 2 and 9 years old with inherited bone marrow failure, due to receive a stem cell transplant. CDR3s include the opening cysteine and the closing phenylalanine or tryptophan. The D gene is left open where the match is weak. Not all rows give a size; the values are once, few, many and, for expanded clones, a class.

clone size | D gene | J gene | V gene | CDR3 DNA | CDR3 protein
NA | TRBD1 | TRBJ1-2 | TRBV10-3 | TGTGCCATCACGGGACAGAGTACTAACTATGGCTACACCTTC | CAITGQSTNYGYTF
few | TRBD1 | TRBJ2-7 | TRBV12-3/TRBV12-4 | TGTGCCAGCAGTTTCTTGGCGGGACAGGCCTACGAGCAGTACTTC | CASSFLAGQAYEQYF
many | NA | TRBJ1-2 | TRBV12-3/TRBV12-4 | TGTGCCAGCAGTATTGGGCCGATGTATGGCTACACCTTC | CASSIGPMYGYTF
many | NA | TRBJ2-7 | TRBV6-5 | TGTGCCAGCAGTCACGGGTCGCCTAGAGGTGGCTACGAGCAGTACTTC | CASSHGSPRGGYEQYF
few | TRBD1 | TRBJ1-1 | TRBV4-2 | TGTGCCAGCAGCCGCGGACAGGCGGCCACTGAAGCTTTCTTT | CASSRGQAATEAFF
NA | TRBD1 | TRBJ2-1 | TRBV27 | TGTGCCAGTAGGACAGGGTGCAATGAGCAGTTCTTC | CASRTGCNEQFF
many | NA | TRBJ1-4 | TRBV20-1 | TGCAGTGCTGCAACTAATGAAAAACTGTTTTTT | CSAATNEKLFF
many | NA | TRBJ2-3 | TRBV6-2/TRBV6-3 | TGTGCCAGCAGCCCCCCGACACTTGATACGCAGTATTTT | CASSPPTLDTQYF
many | NA | TRBJ2-3 | TRBV20-1 | TGCAGTGCTGAGAGACATACGCAGTATTTT | CSAERHTQYF
NA | NA | TRBJ1-1 | TRBV19 | TGTGCCAGTAGTATAATTAGCAGGGGAGTGAACACTGAAGCTTTCTTT | CASSIISRGVNTEAFF
NA | NA | TRBJ2-1 | TRBV27 | TGTGCCAGCAGTTTACAGACCGAAGGCAATGAGCAGTTCTTC | CASSLQTEGNEQFF
many | NA | TRBJ2-1 | TRBV5-1 | TGCGCCAGCAGCTTGGGGGACTCGCTTGTTGATGAGCAGTTCTTC | CASSLGDSLVDEQFF
many | TRBD1 | TRBJ1-3 | TRBV27 | TGTGCCAGCAGTCCGGACAGGGGAACCTCTGGAAACACCATATATTTT | CASSPDRGTSGNTIYF
many | NA | TRBJ2-3 | TRBV27 | TGTGCCAGCAGGGGGTTTAGCACAGATACGCAGTATTTT | CASRGFSTDTQYF
many | NA | TRBJ2-3 | TRBV29-1 | TGCAGCGCGGGGGCATGGGCTAACAGACCAACAGATACGCAGTATTTT | CSAGAWANRPTDTQYF
NA | TRBD2 | TRBJ2-7 | TRBV20-1 | TGCAGTGCTAGAGATCAGCTAGCGGGAGTCTCCTACGAGCAGTACTTC | CSARDQLAGVSYEQYF
NA | NA | TRBJ2-6 | TRBV29-1 | TGCAGCGTCCTTCCAGCCTCTGGGGCCAACGTCCTGACTTTC | CSVLPASGANVLTF
NA | NA | TRBJ2-1 | TRBV7-9 | TGTGCCAGCAGCGGTGGTCCTGTCCCCTACAATGAGCAGTTCTTC | CASSGGPVPYNEQFF
many | NA | TRBJ2-1 | TRBV4-3 | TGCGCCAGCAGCCATGAAAGATTTTATTGGGGAGCGGACTACAATGAGCAGTTCTTC | CASSHERFYWGADYNEQFF
NA | NA | TRBJ1-4 | TRBV15 | TGTGCCACCAGCAGAGATCGAGGGGGGAATGAAAAACTGTTTTTT | CATSRDRGGNEKLFF
many | NA | TRBJ1-2 | TRBV5-1 | TGCGCCAGCAGCTTGGTCCGGGGTTATGGCTACACCTTC | CASSLVRGYGYTF
many | TRBD1 | TRBJ2-7 | TRBV28 | TGTGCCAGCAGTTTGGGACAGGTGAACTACGAGCAGTACTTC | CASSLGQVNYEQYF
many | TRBD2 | TRBJ2-2 | TRBV5-6 | TGTGCCAGCAGTCCTCGGGGGGACGGGAACACGGAGGGGGAGCTGTTTTTT | CASSPRGDGNTEGELFF
many | NA | TRBJ1-1 | TRBV29-1 | TGCAGCGTCGGACAGACAATGAACACTGAAGCTTTCTTT | CSVGQTMNTEAFF
many | TRBD2 | TRBJ2-1 | TRBV30 | TGTGCCTGGAGTGGCCGGGGAGTAGCGGGCCACATCAATGAGCAGTTCTTC | CAWSGRGVAGHINEQFF
many | TRBD2 | TRBJ2-1 | TRBV3-1 | TGTGCCAGCAGCCCCCCAAGACTAGCGGGAAATGAGCAGTTCTTC | CASSPPRLAGNEQFF
many | NA | TRBJ1-6 | TRBV6-6 | TGTGCCAGCACCCAAAACGGGTCACCCCTCCACTTT | CASTQNGSPLHF
few | TRBD1 | TRBJ1-2 | TRBV3-1 | TGTGCCAGCAGCCAAAGGACAGGGTATGGCTACACCTTC | CASSQRTGYGYTF
NA | TRBD1 | TRBJ2-7 | TRBV4-1 | TGCGCCAGCAGCCAAGTTCCCGGGACAGGGGTCTCCGAGCAGTACTTC | CASSQVPGTGVSEQYF
many | NA | TRBJ2-2 | TRBV3-1 | TGTGCCAGCAGACGGCTAGGGTTGAACACCGGGGAGCTGTTTTTT | CASRRLGLNTGELFF
many | TRBD2 | TRBJ2-1 | TRBV27 | TGTGCCAGCAGTCCCCTCCTAGCGGGAGACAATGAGCAGTTCTTC | CASSPLLAGDNEQFF
many | TRBD1 | TRBJ2-3 | TRBV2 | TGTGCCAGCAGTCTCCGGGACAGGGTTACAGATACGCAGTATTTT | CASSLRDRVTDTQYF
many | NA | TRBJ1-5 | TRBV6-5 | TGTGCCAGCAGTTACTCCAGCGGGATAAATCAGCCCCAGCATTTT | CASSYSSGINQPQHF
many | NA | TRBJ1-2 | TRBV27 | TGTGCCAGCAGTTTTGGGGGGGACTATGGCTACACCTTC | CASSFGGDYGYTF
NA | TRBD1 | TRBJ1-2 | TRBV6-5 | TGTGCCAGCAGTTCATCCGTCCCGGGACAGTACTATGGCTACACCTTC | CASSSSVPGQYYGYTF
many | TRBD2 | TRBJ2-1 | TRBV7-6 | TGTGCCAGCAGCCCCTCGGGTTTAGCGGGAGCCCCTAATGAGCAGTTCTTC | CASSPSGLAGAPNEQFF
many | NA | TRBJ1-3 | TRBV5-1 | TGCGCCAGCAGCTTGGAAGCGACAGTCTCTGGAAACACCATATATTTT | CASSLEATVSGNTIYF
NA | NA | TRBJ2-5 | TRBV12-3/TRBV12-4 | TGTGCCAGCAGGGGCCAGGGTCAAGAGACCCAGTACTTC | CASRGQGQETQYF
many | TRBD2 | TRBJ2-3 | TRBV29-1 | TGCAGCGTCGAAGGCAGACTAGCGGGAGGGCCCGATACGCAGTATTTT | CSVEGRLAGGPDTQYF
many | NA | TRBJ2-1 | TRBV7-8 | TGTGCCAGCAGCTTTGGCAGGGGAAATGAGCAGTTCTTC | CASSFGRGNEQFF
NA | NA | TRBJ2-2 | TRBV20-1 | TGCAGTGTCCCACAGGGGAGGGACACCGGGGAGCTGTTTTTT | CSVPQGRDTGELFF
many | NA | TRBJ2-7 | TRBV6-2/TRBV6-3 | TGTGCCAGCAGTTACCGGGGTACGACCTACGAGCAGTACTTC | CASSYRGTTYEQYF
NA | TRBD1 | TRBJ1-6 | TRBV2 | TGTGCCAGCAGTGATTCAGCCGACAGGGTCGATTCACCCCTCCACTTT | CASSDSADRVDSPLHF
many | NA | TRBJ2-5 | TRBV19 | TGTGCCAGTAGGATGTCGGGAGTAGTCCAAGAGACCCAGTACTTC | CASRMSGVVQETQYF
many | TRBD1 | TRBJ1-2 | TRBV6-5 | TGTGCCAGCAGTTACTCAGGACAGGGTCTAAGTGGCTACACCTTC | CASSYSGQGLSGYTF
many | NA | TRBJ2-2 | TRBV27 | TGTGCCAGCGCATATTGGGGCACCGGGGAGCTGTTTTTT | CASAYWGTGELFF
few | TRBD2 | TRBJ2-4 | TRBV28 | TGTGCCAGCAGTCCCGGGGGTAGCGGGAGTTGGGCCAAAAACATTCAGTACTTC | CASSPGGSGSWAKNIQYF
many | TRBD1 | TRBJ2-4 | TRBV6-5 | TGTGCCAGCAGTTACTTAAGGACAGGACAAAACATTCAGTACTTC | CASSYLRTGQNIQYF
NA | NA | TRBJ2-4 | TRBV4-3 | TGCGCCAGCAGCCAAGTCCGGACGGCCATTAACATTCAGTACTTC | CASSQVRTAINIQYF
many | NA | TRBJ2-1 | TRBV7-2 | TGTGCCAGCAGCTTAAACCCACAAAATTACAATGAGCAGTTCTTC | CASSLNPQNYNEQFF
many | TRBD1 | TRBJ1-6 | TRBV29-1 | TGCAGCGTTCTTACACAGGGGCAGCCCTTCAATTCACCCCTCCACTTT | CSVLTQGQPFNSPLHF